These 25 T cell receptor beta chains originate from one sample sequenced in a study of Ad26.COV2.S vaccination and SARS-CoV-2 variants listed by TCRdb under 2021. Libraries were prepared through the immunoSEQ multiplex PCR assay. Here the immuneACCESS table is served through TCRdb, limited to in-frame sequences with V and J called. Missing clones are a known gap in these copies; in checked studies unresolved V genes cover under half, and the rest lacks a known reason. The sample table shows some 500,000 clones, and about 91% are seen once. Around 2.6% of the sample comes from the top ten. The sample's treatment or condition label, decoded: some 20 received Ad26.COV2.S at low or high dose, single or two shots; roughly five received placebo; per-sample allocation not given. For vaccine and placebo recipients, the sequenced repertoires came from samples collected on day 63 after the first injection.

This sample comprised peripheral blood, obtained in a trial of Ad26.COV2.S vaccine versus placebo. The source of these receptors is a person aged 18 to 59 who received the Ad26.COV2.S COVID-19 vaccine or a placebo.

J is TRBJ2-7 and V is TRBV5-1, with 7 bases lining up with TRBD1. Per germline, CDR1 SGHRS and CDR2 YFSETQ. The CDR3 spans 14 residues. V was pared by 0 bases and J by 2 bases, with 2 bases of the junction left unmatched. This CDR3 is CASSLVGGPYEQYF. The CDR3 DNA is TGCGCCAGCAGCTTGGTAGGGGGCCCCTACGAGCAGTACTTC.

The chain is built from TRBV5-1 and TRBJ2-4, with 10 positions matching TRBD2. Germline V gene lookup returns CDR1 SGHRS and CDR2 YFSETQ. With 5 bases clipped from V and 8 bases from J, the junction kept 7 bases outside the gene matches. The CDR3 covers 14 residues. The chain's CDR3 is CASSDASGSYIQYF. CDR3 nucleotide sequence: TGCGCCAGCAGTGACGCTAGCGGGAGTTACATTCAGTACTTC.

V gene TRBV13 combines with J gene TRBJ2-7; D is possibly TRBD2 (5 bases). V was clipped by 5 bases and J by 7 bases, with 12 bases between them. Germline V gene lookup returns CDR1 PRHDT and CDR2 FYEKMQ (reference sequence). There are 12 residues in the CDR3. CDR3 protein: CASSVRPGEQYV. The CDR3 DNA is TGTGCCAGCAGCGTACGGCCGGGGGAGCAGTACGTC.

J is TRBJ2-1 and V is TRBV18; D possibly uses TRBD1 or TRBD2 (6 bases each). The CDR3 has 16 amino acids. The germline gives CDR1 KGHSH, CDR2 LQKENI. Trimming removed 2 bases from V and 8 bases from J, with 19 bases in between. CDR3 nucleotide sequence: TGTGCCAGCTCACCATGGGGGCAGGGAGGATTTTATGAGCAGTTCTTC. It yields the protein CASSPWGQGGFYEQFF.

This rearrangement joins TRBV2 to TRBJ2-7; D call uncertain. This CDR3 is 11 amino acids long. Deletions cut 5 bases from V and 4 bases from J, with 6 bases between. The germline V gene encodes CDR1 SNHLY and CDR2 FYNNEI. CDR3 in DNA: TGTGCCAGCAGTATGGCATACGAGCAGTACGTC. It encodes CASSMAYEQYV.

The V call is TRBV14, the J call TRBJ1-1; a possible D gene is TRBD1 (6 bases). The V end was cut by 0 bases, the J end by 7 bases, with 18 bases between. Looked up from germline, CDR1 is SGHDN and CDR2 is FVKESK. CDR3 length equals 16 residues. CDR3 amino acids: CASSQDGGTQRIEAFF. The CDR3 bases are TGTGCCAGCAGCCAAGATGGTGGGACACAGAGAATTGAAGCTTTCTTT.

The DNA of the CDR3 is TGTGCCAGCAGCTTAGGCTCACGGTACCGAGGCTACACCTTC. It encodes CASSLGSRYRGYTF. The chain joins TRBV7-2 to TRBJ1-2; D is uncertain. Germline-derived CDR1 and CDR2 are SGHTA and FQGNSA. This CDR3 spans 14 amino acids. Trimming left V 1 base short and J 8 bases short, with 14 bases between.

With regard to this clone: This specimen includes other DNA sequences encoding the same CDR3. This chain connects TRBV3-1 (or the pseudogene TRBV3-2) to TRBJ1-1, with D unresolved. The CDR3 is 14 residues long. Looked up from germline, CDR1 is LGHDT and CDR2 is YNNKEL (reference sequence). Trimming took 1 base from V and 5 from J, leaving 11 bases between them. The CDR3 coding sequence is TGTGCCAGCAGCCAAGCGGGCCTGGGAACTGAAGCTTTCTTT. It translates to CASSQAGLGTEAFF.

This chain links TRBV4-2 with TRBJ1-2; D not certain. The germline V gene encodes CDR1 LGHNA and CDR2 YNFKEQ. V was shortened by 1 base and J by 5 bases, with 8 bases between the two germline ends. The CDR3 covers 13 residues. Written as DNA, the CDR3 is TGTGCCAGCAGCCAAGTCTCGAGTTATGGCTACACCTTC. It specifies CASSQVSSYGYTF.

This chain links TRBV24-1 with TRBJ1-5; 11 nucleotides align to TRBD1. CDR3 length equals 16 residues. The V gene's germline CDR1 is KGHDR and CDR2 SFDVKD. V gave up 9 bases and J gave up 5 bases; unmatched junction bases: 11. The CDR3 nucleotides are TGTGCCACCGGAGGGACAGGGGGGGGTTTCCATCAGCCCCAGCATTTT. Translation: CATGGTGGGFHQPQHF.

The chain links TRBV5-1 to TRBJ2-3; D is ambiguous. V was shortened by 1 base and J by 0 bases, with 21 bases between the two germline ends. The CDR3 is 19 residues long. Germline V gives CDR1 SGHRS, CDR2 YFSETQ. In DNA, the CDR3 is TGCGCCAGCAGCTTGCATGGGGATACACGGCGAACTAGCACAGATACGCAGTATTTT. This gives the protein CASSLHGDTRRTSTDTQYF.

The V gene is TRBV5-1, the J gene TRBJ2-3; 9 positions agree with TRBD2. CDR1 and CDR2 from the germline V gene are SGHRS and YFSETQ. J gave up 4 bases and V 3 bases, and 12 bases lay outside the gene matches. This CDR3 has 17 amino acids. CDR3 protein: CASSSGGGGRAADTQYF. The DNA of the CDR3 is TGCGCCAGCAGCTCCGGCGGTGGCGGGAGGGCCGCAGATACGCAGTATTTT.

The J gene is TRBJ2-1, the V gene TRBV5-6; tentatively, D is TRBD2 (6 bases). There are 12 residues in the CDR3. CDR1 and CDR2 (germline): SGHDT, YYEEEE. Trimming removed 0 bases at V and 10 bases at J, with 8 bases between. CDR3 loop: CASSLEGLEQFF. The CDR3 bases are TGTGCCAGCAGCTTGGAAGGACTAGAGCAGTTCTTC. Full variable domain (remainder filled in from reference TRBV5-6 and TRBJ2-1): DAGVTQSPTHLIKTRGQQVTLRCSPKSGHDTVSWYQQALGQGPQFIFQYYEEEERQRGNFPDRFSGHQFPNYSSELNVNALLLGDSALYLCASSLEGLEQFFGPGTRLTVL.

The rearrangement joins TRBV29-1 to TRBJ2-2; D is undetermined. CDR3 length equals 13 residues. Germline lookup yields CDR1 SQVTM and CDR2 ANQGSEA. Trimming took 4 bases from V and 4 from J, leaving 10 bases between them. CDR3 sequence: CSVGRGGTGELFF. The DNA of the CDR3 is TGCAGCGTTGGACGCGGTGGCACCGGGGAGCTGTTTTTT.

The chain carries TRBV11-3 and TRBJ2-7; 8 bases map to TRBD2. V gave up 2 bases and J gave up 5 bases; unmatched junction bases: 8. There are 15 residues in the CDR3. Germline lookup yields CDR1 SGHNT and CDR2 YENEEA. The CDR3 nucleotides are TGTGCCAGCAGCTTAAGTCCTAGCGGGTCGGACGAGCAGTACGTC. Its translation is CASSLSPSGSDEQYV.

This chain links TRBV5-8 with TRBJ1-2, with a possible D match to TRBD1 (6 bases). CDR3 size: 17 residues. V lost 4 bases, J lost 0 bases, and 19 bases lay in between. From germline, CDR1 is SGHTS and CDR2 YDEGEE. The CDR3 loop is CASSPILGTLANYGYTF. In DNA form, the CDR3 reads TGTGCCAGCAGCCCTATTCTCGGGACACTAGCTAACTATGGCTACACCTTC.

The table lists this clone with a count of one. The gene calls are TRBV20-1 and TRBJ1-2; D not certain. The germline CDR1 and CDR2 sequences are DFQATT and SNEGSKA (reference sequence). The length of the CDR3 is 10 residues. The V gene lost 4 bases and the J gene lost 7 bases, with 7 bases spanning the gap. The CDR3 reads CSAIFPGYTF. The CDR3 DNA reads as TGCAGTGCTATCTTTCCTGGCTACACCTTC.

V gene TRBV19 combines with J gene TRBJ2-5; D is unclear. The CDR3 runs to 11 residues. Trimming left V 8 bases short and J 0 bases short, with 4 bases between. Germline V lookup: CDR1 LNHDA, CDR2 SQIVND (reference sequence). DNA of the CDR3: TGTGCCAGTGTGTACCAAGAGACCCAGTACTTC. Translation gives CASVYQETQYF.

The chain joins TRBV11-2 to TRBJ2-7; D perhaps matches TRBD2 (5 bases). Germline values: CDR1 SGHAT, CDR2 FQNNGV. Between the trimmed V and J ends, which lost 5 bases and 0 bases, there was a span of 8 bases. The CDR3 length is 13 residues. This chain's CDR3 is CASSLASSYEQYF. CDR3 sequence (DNA): TGTGCCAGCAGCCTAGCCAGCTCCTACGAGCAGTACTTC.

The rearrangement uses TRBV7-9 and TRBJ1-1; maybe TRBD1 (5 bases). This CDR3 comprises 12 residues. V lost 11 bases and J 5 bases, leaving 15 bases between the germline ends. Per germline, CDR1 SEHNR and CDR2 FQNEAQ (reference sequence). The CDR3 protein is CAGGGVRTEAFF. CDR3 bases: TGTGCCGGTGGAGGGGTGCGGACTGAAGCTTTCTTT. The variable domain in full, with the rest retrieved from reference TRBV7-9 and TRBJ1-1, is DTGVSQNPRHKITKRGQNVTFRCDPISEHNRLYWYRQTLGQGPEFLTYFQNEAQLEKSRLLSDRFSAERPKGSFSTLEIQRTEQGDSAMYLCAGGGVRTEAFFGQGTRLTVV.

The gene calls are TRBV2 and TRBJ2-7; TRBD1 agrees at 9 bases. V gave up 11 bases and J gave up 6 bases; unmatched junction bases: 11. This CDR3 is built from 13 residues. Looked up from germline, CDR1 is SNHLY and CDR2 is FYNNEI. The CDR3 nucleotides read TGTGCCGGACAGGACAGGGGCCTTGGCGAGCAGTACTTC. Translated: CAGQDRGLGEQYF.

The chain joins TRBV18 to TRBJ2-1; 9 bases map to TRBD1. Germline values: CDR1 KGHSH, CDR2 LQKENI. After removal of 3 bases from V and 5 bases from J, the junction contained 5 bases not matched to a gene. CDR3 length: 15 residues. CDR3 sequence: CASSPVRDRDNEQFF. The CDR3 bases are TGTGCCAGCTCACCGGTCCGGGACAGGGACAATGAGCAGTTCTTC.

This clone is a singleton in its sample. The chain recombines TRBV6-5 with TRBJ1-5, with unresolved D. The CDR3 is 15 residues long. V was pared by 0 bases and J by 0 bases, with 6 bases between. The germline CDR1 and CDR2 sequences are MNHEY and SVGAGI. CDR3 DNA: TGTGCCAGCAGTTACTCGAGGACTAGCAATCAGCCCCAGCATTTT. This gives the protein CASSYSRTSNQPQHF.

J is TRBJ2-2 and V is TRBV5-4; D perhaps matches TRBD1 (6 bases). The CDR3 spans 16 residues. Looked up from germline, CDR1 is SGHNT and CDR2 is YYREEE (reference sequence). Trimming stripped 4 bases from V and 0 bases from J, with 13 bases between. CDR3 coding DNA: TGTGCCAGCAGCCCCTCGACAGGCGCGAACACCGGGGAGCTGTTTTTT. Translation: CASSPSTGANTGELFF.

The CDR3 nucleotides read TGTGCCAGCAGTTACACTAGTCGAGGCACTGAAGCTTTCTTT. It codes for CASSYTSRGTEAFF. The chain is built from TRBV6-5 and TRBJ1-1; D is unclear. CDR3 length equals 14 residues. Germline assignment: CDR1 MNHEY and CDR2 SVGAGI. Trimming left V 2 bases short and J 4 bases short, with 11 bases between.